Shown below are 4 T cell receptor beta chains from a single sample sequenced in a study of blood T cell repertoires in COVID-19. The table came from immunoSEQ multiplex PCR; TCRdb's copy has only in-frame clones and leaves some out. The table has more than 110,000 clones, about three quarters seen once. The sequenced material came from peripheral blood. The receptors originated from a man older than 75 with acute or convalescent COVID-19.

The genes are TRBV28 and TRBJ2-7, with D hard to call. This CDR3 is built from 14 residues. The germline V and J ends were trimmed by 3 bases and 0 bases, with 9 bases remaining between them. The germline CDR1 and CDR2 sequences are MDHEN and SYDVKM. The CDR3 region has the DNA TGTGCCAGCAGTTTCCCAGGATTCTCCTACGAGCAGTACTTC. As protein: CASSFPGFSYEQYF.

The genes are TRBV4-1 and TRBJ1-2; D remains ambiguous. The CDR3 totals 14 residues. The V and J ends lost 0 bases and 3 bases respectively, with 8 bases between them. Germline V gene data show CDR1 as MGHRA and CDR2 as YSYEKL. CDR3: CASSQEIQDYGYTF. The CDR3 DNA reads TGCGCCAGCAGCCAAGAAATCCAGGACTATGGCTACACCTTC.

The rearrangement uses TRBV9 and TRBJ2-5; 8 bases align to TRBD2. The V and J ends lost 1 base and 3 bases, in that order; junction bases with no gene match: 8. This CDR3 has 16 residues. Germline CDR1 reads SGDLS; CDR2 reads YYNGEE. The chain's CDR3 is CASSVSGGSGEETQYF. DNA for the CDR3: TGTGCCAGCAGCGTATCCGGGGGTAGCGGGGAAGAGACCCAGTACTTC.

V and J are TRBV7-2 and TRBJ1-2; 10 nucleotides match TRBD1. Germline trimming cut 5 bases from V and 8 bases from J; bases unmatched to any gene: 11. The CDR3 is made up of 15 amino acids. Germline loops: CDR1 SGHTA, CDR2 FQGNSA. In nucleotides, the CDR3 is TGTGCCAGCAGCCCCGGGACAGGGGATGCCTGGGGCTACACCTTC. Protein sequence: CASSPGTGDAWGYTF.